The 14 T cell receptor beta chains in this list originate from one sample, sequenced in a study of technical replicates of blood from a handful of donors. The repertoire was sequenced with immunoSEQ multiplex PCR; TCRdb's copy has only in-frame clones and lacks some. This sample has 50,000 to 70,000 clones, with 90% to 95% found just once. The sample was PBMCs. Source of these receptors: a human donor in good health. Some clones in this sample may be carry-over from other donors' samples.

As to this clone: Other nucleotide sequences in the sample specify the same CDR3. The rearrangement links TRBV29-1 to TRBJ2-5, with D tentatively TRBD2 (7 bases). Germline V gene sequence: CDR1 SQVTM, CDR2 ANQGSEA. This CDR3 is built from 13 residues. V shed 3 bases and J shed 5 bases, with 13 bases lying between them. CDR3 sequence (DNA): TGCAGCGTTGATTCGGGGGGCGCGGAGACCCAGTACTTC. It translates to CSVDSGGAETQYF.

This clone turned up a few times. The J gene is TRBJ2-2, the V gene TRBV18, with D tentatively TRBD2 (5 bases). CDR1 is KGHSH, CDR2 LQKENI, per germline. The CDR3 sequence is 16 residues long. V lost 3 bases, J lost 2 bases, and 13 bases lay in between. The DNA of the CDR3 is TGTGCCAGCTCACCGAACGGGATGACAAACACCGGGGAGCTGTTTTTT. Translating it yields CASSPNGMTNTGELFF.

The chain links TRBV7-9 to TRBJ2-5, with TRBD1 matching over 8 bases. This CDR3 is 16 amino acids long. Germline CDR1 reads SEHNR; CDR2 reads FQNEAQ (reference sequence). V shed 2 bases, J shed 4 bases, and the junction held 9 bases outside the gene matches. CDR3 in amino acids: CASSLTDRVVGETQYF. The CDR3 DNA is TGTGCCAGCAGCTTAACGGACAGGGTGGTAGGAGAGACCCAGTACTTC.

V is TRBV9 and J is TRBJ2-5; D ambiguous. The germline gives CDR1 SGDLS, CDR2 YYNGEE. CDR3 length equals 14 residues. Trimming stripped 0 bases from V and 7 bases from J, with 13 bases between. The CDR3 reads CASSVGPGTATQYF. The CDR3 DNA sequence: TGTGCCAGCAGCGTAGGTCCAGGAACGGCGACCCAGTACTTC.

This clone has just a few counts. The V and J genes are TRBV30 and TRBJ2-3; D is unresolved. CDR1 GTSNPN and CDR2 SVGIG come from the germline V gene (reference sequence). This CDR3 region has 13 residues. The ends were cut back, 0 bases at V and 4 bases at J, with 8 bases in the middle. This CDR3 is CAWSVRRADTQYF. The DNA of the CDR3 is TGTGCCTGGAGTGTACGTCGCGCAGATACGCAGTATTTT.

This sequence joins TRBV2 and TRBJ1-5; the D gene is possibly TRBD1 (6 bases). CDR3 length: 14 amino acids. Looked up from germline, CDR1 is SNHLY and CDR2 is FYNNEI. The ends were cut back, 8 bases at V and 1 base at J, with 12 bases in the middle. CDR3 amino acids: CASQDSSSNQPQHF. In nucleotides, the CDR3 is TGTGCCAGCCAGGACAGTAGCAGCAATCAGCCCCAGCATTTT. The variable domain in full, completed from reference TRBV2 and TRBJ1-5, reads EPEVTQTPSHQVTQMGQEVILRCVPISNHLYFYWYRQILGQKVEFLVSFYNNEISEKSEIFDDQFSVERPDGSNFTLKIRSTKLEDSAMYFCASQDSSSNQPQHFGDGTRLSIL.

This clone was seen only once. The V gene is TRBV10-2, the J gene TRBJ1-2, with a possible D match to TRBD1 (6 bases). Deletions cut 1 base from V and 8 bases from J, with 11 bases between. The germline gives CDR1 WSHSY, CDR2 SAAADI. CDR3 length: 13 residues. This CDR3 reads CASSEYTGHGYTF. The CDR3, as DNA: TGCGCCAGCAGTGAGTACACGGGACACGGCTACACCTTC.

V and J are TRBV4-3 and TRBJ2-5; D possibly corresponds to TRBD1 (6 bases). The germline V and J ends were trimmed by 1 base and 4 bases, with 13 bases remaining between them. The CDR3 sequence is 15 residues long. The germline gives CDR1 LGHNA, CDR2 YSLEER. The CDR3 region has the DNA TGCGCCAGCAGCCAAGGGGGACATAGGGGAGAGACCCAGTACTTC. This translates into CASSQGGHRGETQYF.

The chain links TRBV19 to TRBJ1-1, with unresolved D. In germline, CDR1 is LNHDA, CDR2 SQIVND (reference sequence). V lost 3 bases to trimming and J lost 9 bases, with 17 bases between them. The CDR3 extends over 14 amino acids. The CDR3 region is CASSMGGVGLQAFF. The CDR3 DNA reads as TGTGCCAGTAGTATGGGAGGTGTAGGGCTTCAAGCTTTCTTT.

The CDR3 region is CTNGDRTYEQYF. CDR3 sequence (DNA): TGCACCAATGGAGACAGAACCTACGAGCAGTACTTC. The rearrangement joins TRBV1 to TRBJ2-7; the DNA was not used to check the table's D call, TRBD1. TRBV1 is reported as a pseudogene. CDR3 length equals 12 residues.

The genes are TRBV7-2 and TRBJ2-3; no clear D. The CDR3 has 16 residues. Germline lookup yields CDR1 SGHTA and CDR2 FQGNSA. V lost 1 base, J lost 4 bases, and 15 bases lay in between. This CDR3 is CASSLGVSRGADTQYF. CDR3 coding DNA: TGTGCCAGCAGCTTAGGAGTCTCAAGAGGCGCAGATACGCAGTATTTT.

This clone was observed a handful of times. The chain carries TRBV5-4 and TRBJ2-1; 7 nucleotides match TRBD2. J lost 9 bases, V lost 0 bases, and 9 bases had no gene match. This CDR3 contains 15 residues. Germline V CDR1 and CDR2: SGHNT, YYREEE (reference sequence). In DNA, the CDR3 is TGTGCCAGCAGCTTGGTTGCGGGAGTAGGAAGTGAGCAGTTCTTC. Translating gives CASSLVAGVGSEQFF.

V gene TRBV6-6 combines with J gene TRBJ2-1; D unclear. The CDR3 totals 16 residues. Germline CDR1 reads MNHNY; CDR2 reads SVGAGI (reference sequence). Deletions cut 0 bases from V and 6 bases from J, with 15 bases between. CDR3 in DNA: TGTGCCAGCAGTTACTCTCTAAATACGATCCCCAATGAGCAGTTCTTC. Residues: CASSYSLNTIPNEQFF.

The chain employs TRBV7-2 and TRBJ1-2; 9 bases agree with TRBD1. Losses at the gene ends were 1 base for V and 7 bases for J; bases not matched to a gene: 7. The CDR3 is 15 amino acids. Germline lookup yields CDR1 SGHTA and CDR2 FQGNSA. The CDR3 is CASSLDRNRGPGYTF. The CDR3 DNA reads as TGTGCCAGCAGCTTAGATCGGAACAGGGGGCCTGGCTACACCTTC.